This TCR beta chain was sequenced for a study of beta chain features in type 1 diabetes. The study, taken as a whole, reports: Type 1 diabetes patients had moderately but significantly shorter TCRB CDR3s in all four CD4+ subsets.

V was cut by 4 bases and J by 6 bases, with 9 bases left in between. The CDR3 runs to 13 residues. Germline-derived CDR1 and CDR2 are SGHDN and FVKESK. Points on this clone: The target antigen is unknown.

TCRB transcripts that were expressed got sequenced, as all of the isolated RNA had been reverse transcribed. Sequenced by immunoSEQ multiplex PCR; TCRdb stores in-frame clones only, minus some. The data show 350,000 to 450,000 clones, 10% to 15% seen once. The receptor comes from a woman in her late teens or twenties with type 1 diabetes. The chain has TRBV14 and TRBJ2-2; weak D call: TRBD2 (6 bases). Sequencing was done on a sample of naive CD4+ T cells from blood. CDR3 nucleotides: TGTGCCAGCAGCCTCACTAGCCCCGGGGAGCTGTTTTTT. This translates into CASSLTSPGELFF.